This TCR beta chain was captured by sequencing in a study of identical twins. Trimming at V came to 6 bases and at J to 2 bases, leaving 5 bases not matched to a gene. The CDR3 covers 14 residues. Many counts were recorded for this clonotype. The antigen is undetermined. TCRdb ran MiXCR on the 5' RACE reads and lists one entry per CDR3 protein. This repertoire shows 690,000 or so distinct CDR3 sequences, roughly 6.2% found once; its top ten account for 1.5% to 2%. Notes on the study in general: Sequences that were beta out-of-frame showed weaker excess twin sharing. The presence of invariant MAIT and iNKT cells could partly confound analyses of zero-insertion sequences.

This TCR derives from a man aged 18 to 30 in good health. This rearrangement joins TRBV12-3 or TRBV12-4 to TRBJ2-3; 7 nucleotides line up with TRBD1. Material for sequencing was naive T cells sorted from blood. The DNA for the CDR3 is TGTGCCAGCAGCACGGGACAGCACACAGATACGCAGTATTTT. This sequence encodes CASSTGQHTDTQYF.